Following are 25 T cell receptor beta chains from one sample sequenced in a study of blood T cell repertoires in COVID-19. Profiled with immunoSEQ multiplex PCR; TCRdb holds only in-frame clones, not every one. The sample holds approximately 77,000 clones; 85% are singletons and the top ten take 9.6%. Specimen: peripheral blood. These receptor sequences come from a man in his fifties or sixties with COVID-19, enrolled during active disease.

This clone was observed a single time. The chain is built from TRBV6-1 and TRBJ1-5, with 9 bases that match TRBD1. Germline trimming cut 3 bases from V and 6 bases from J; bases unmatched to any gene: 3. Germline values: CDR1 MNHNS, CDR2 SASEGT. CDR3 length equals 14 residues. The CDR3 DNA follows: TGTGCCAGCAGTGAGGGACAGGGTGGTCAGCCCCAGCATTTT. Translated, it gives CASSEGQGGQPQHF.

This rearrangement joins TRBV11-2 to TRBJ1-5; D gene unclear. Trimming took 3 bases from V and 3 from J, leaving 9 bases between them. This CDR3 has 14 residues. The germline CDR1 and CDR2 sequences are SGHAT and FQNNGV. The DNA for the CDR3 is TGTGCCAGCAGCTTCTCACAGTACAATCAGCCCCAGCATTTT. Translating it yields CASSFSQYNQPQHF.

The V call is TRBV6-5, the J call TRBJ1-4, with a possible D match to TRBD1 (6 bases). This CDR3 has 14 residues. The V gene's germline CDR1 is MNHEY and CDR2 SVGAGI. The V end lost 5 bases, the J end lost 5 bases, and 12 bases lay between the germline ends. CDR3 region: CASSNRDKNEKLFF. DNA for the CDR3: TGTGCCAGCAGTAACCGGGACAAAAATGAAAAACTGTTTTTT.

This chain joins TRBV19 and TRBJ1-5, with TRBD1 matching 9 bases. Trimming at V came to 6 bases and at J to 3 bases, leaving 9 bases not matched to a gene. Germline assignment: CDR1 LNHDA and CDR2 SQIVND (reference sequence). There are 16 residues in the CDR3. The CDR3 sequence is CASSGSRDRVNQPQHF. The CDR3 DNA is TGTGCCAGTAGCGGTTCCCGGGACAGGGTCAATCAGCCCCAGCATTTT.

V is TRBV7-8 and J is TRBJ2-3, with a weak D call TRBD2 (7 bases). Germline V lookup: CDR1 SGHVS, CDR2 FQNEAQ. Trimming removed 5 bases at V and 2 bases at J, with 14 bases between. This CDR3 region has 15 residues. DNA of the CDR3: TGTGCCAGCAGCCGAGGGGGGGGAGACACAGATACGCAGTATTTT. This gives the protein CASSRGGGDTDTQYF. The full variable domain, its missing parts supplied by reference TRBV7-8 and TRBJ2-3, is GAGVSQSPRYKVAKRGQDVALRCDPISGHVSLFWYQQALGQGPEFLTYFQNEAQLDKSGLPSDRFFAERPEGSVSTLKIQRTQQEDSAVYLCASSRGGGDTDTQYFGPGTRLTVL.

The V gene is TRBV29-1, the J gene TRBJ2-3; D unclear. V was trimmed by 3 bases and J by 1 base, leaving 11 bases between them. The germline V gene has CDR1 SQVTM and CDR2 ANQGSEA. The CDR3 is 14 residues long. The chain's CDR3 is CSVDGVVGTDTQYF. CDR3 bases: TGCAGCGTTGACGGAGTCGTGGGCACAGATACGCAGTATTTT.

The V and J genes are TRBV10-3 and TRBJ1-4; TRBD1 matches 8 bases. The V gene's germline CDR1 is ENHRY and CDR2 SYGVKD. The V gene end was trimmed by 3 bases and the J gene end by 0 bases; junction bases not matched to a gene: 6. The CDR3 has 17 amino acids. CDR3 in DNA: TGTGCCATCAGTGAAGGACAGGGTTATCCAACTAATGAAAAACTGTTTTTT. As protein: CAISEGQGYPTNEKLFF.

The chain is built from TRBV19 and TRBJ2-2; 9 nucleotides line up with TRBD2. The CDR3 has 17 amino acids. The germline V gene encodes CDR1 LNHDA and CDR2 SQIVND (reference sequence). J lost 2 bases, V lost 5 bases, and 9 bases had no gene match. The DNA for the CDR3 is TGTGCCAGTAGTCACCTAGCGGGATGGGGTAACACCGGGGAGCTGTTTTTT. It translates to CASSHLAGWGNTGELFF.

This rearrangement joins TRBV5-4 to TRBJ2-7; 8 bases align to TRBD1. The CDR3 runs to 14 residues. From germline, CDR1 is SGHNT and CDR2 YYREEE (reference sequence). V shed 3 bases, J shed 6 bases, and the junction held 8 bases outside the gene matches. The CDR3: CASSSTGAPGEQYF. CDR3 coding DNA: TGTGCCAGCAGCTCGACAGGGGCCCCGGGCGAGCAGTACTTC.

The CDR3 spells CAWSVRGIGGYTF. The CDR3 DNA is TGTGCCTGGAGTGTACGAGGGATTGGCGGCTACACCTTC. J is TRBJ1-2 and V is TRBV30, with D unclear. This CDR3 has 13 residues. Germline CDR1 and CDR2: GTSNPN and SVGIG (reference sequence). V was shortened by 0 bases and J by 8 bases, with 13 bases between the two germline ends.

J is TRBJ1-2 and V is TRBV7-8; D not resolved. The germline V gene encodes CDR1 SGHVS and CDR2 FQNEAQ. Trimming pared 1 base from V and 1 base from J, leaving 7 bases between. There are 14 residues in the CDR3. The CDR3: CASSLEEVNYGYTF. DNA of the CDR3: TGTGCCAGCAGCTTAGAGGAGGTTAACTATGGCTACACCTTC.

V is TRBV5-1 and J is TRBJ1-1, with D possibly being TRBD1 (6 bases). The germline CDR1 and CDR2 sequences are SGHRS and YFSETQ. This CDR3 comprises 15 residues. V dropped 4 bases and J dropped 2 bases, with 15 bases sitting between them. The CDR3 region has the DNA TGCGCCAGCAGCCATGGGACAAACCGTAACACTGAAGCTTTCTTT. This codes for CASSHGTNRNTEAFF.

The V gene is TRBV28, the J gene TRBJ2-7, with D perhaps matching TRBD1 (6 bases). Germline loops: CDR1 MDHEN, CDR2 SYDVKM. Trimming left V 9 bases short and J 2 bases short, with 14 bases between. The CDR3 has 13 residues. For the CDR3, the DNA is TGTGCCAGTCTTTCGGACAGCACCTACGAGCAGTACTTC. Translating gives CASLSDSTYEQYF.

This clone was seen just once. The chain employs TRBV5-1 and TRBJ2-1; 8 positions match TRBD2. J was trimmed by 0 bases and V by 3 bases; bases with no gene match: 2. This CDR3 comprises 15 residues. From germline, CDR1 is SGHRS and CDR2 YFSETQ. The CDR3 here is CASSYSGSSYNEQFF. The DNA of the CDR3 is TGCGCCAGCAGCTACAGCGGGAGCTCCTACAATGAGCAGTTCTTC.

This clone has only a few counts. The chain couples TRBV18 to TRBJ2-5, with no clear D. Germline lookup yields CDR1 KGHSH and CDR2 LQKENI. V was cut by 3 bases and J by 3 bases, with 8 bases left in between. CDR3 length: 13 amino acids. CDR3: CASSPQTEETQYF. The CDR3 nucleotides are TGTGCCAGCTCACCCCAGACTGAAGAGACCCAGTACTTC.

The genes are TRBV28 and TRBJ1-2, with a tentative D call TRBD1 (5 bases). This CDR3 is 13 amino acids long. V was clipped by 11 bases and J by 0 bases, with 13 bases between them. Germline assignment: CDR1 MDHEN and CDR2 SYDVKM. This CDR3 reads CASLGQPNYGYTF. In DNA form, the CDR3 reads TGTGCCTCCCTGGGGCAGCCTAACTATGGCTACACCTTC.

J is TRBJ1-2 and V is TRBV6-2 or TRBV6-3; D might be TRBD1 (5 bases). V lost 5 bases and J 7 bases, leaving 14 bases between the germline ends. Germline V gene lookup returns CDR1 MNHEY and CDR2 SVGEGT. This CDR3 region has 13 residues. The CDR3: CASSQGEAGGYTF. The CDR3, as DNA: TGTGCCAGCAGTCAAGGGGAGGCCGGTGGCTACACCTTC.

The rearrangement links TRBV6-6 to TRBJ2-7; 8 bases match TRBD1. CDR3 length: 15 residues. V shed 8 bases and J 0 bases; nucleotides not matched to a gene: 9. CDR1 is MNHNY, CDR2 SVGAGI, per germline (reference sequence). CDR3 sequence: CASRSGQGNSYEQYF. The DNA of the CDR3 is TGTGCCAGCCGCTCCGGACAGGGCAACTCCTACGAGCAGTACTTC.

The sample holds one count of this clone. The sample has other DNA sequences that encode this CDR3 too. The gene calls are TRBV5-1 and TRBJ1-4; tentative D call: TRBD1 (5 bases). Germline V gene lookup returns CDR1 SGHRS and CDR2 YFSETQ. This CDR3 has 14 amino acids. V lost 5 bases to trimming and J lost 4 bases, with 12 bases between them. The CDR3 region is CASSSDTVNEKLFF. For the CDR3, the DNA is TGCGCCAGCAGTTCGGACACCGTTAATGAAAAACTGTTTTTT.

The V call is TRBV24-1, the J call TRBJ2-3; TRBD1 agrees at 7 bases. Germline CDR1 and CDR2: KGHDR and SFDVKD. The CDR3 is 14 amino acids. V lost 3 bases, J lost 1 base, and 0 bases stayed unmatched. The CDR3 loop is CATSDTGGTDTQYF. As DNA, the CDR3 is TGTGCCACCAGTGATACAGGGGGCACAGATACGCAGTATTTT.

V gene TRBV30 combines with J gene TRBJ1-2, with 7 bases lining up with TRBD1. The CDR3 extends over 12 amino acids. The V segment lost 7 bases and the J segment 7 bases; nucleotides outside the gene matches: 9. The germline V gene encodes CDR1 GTSNPN and CDR2 SVGIG (reference sequence). The CDR3 loop reads CAFDRERGGYTF. The DNA for the CDR3 is TGTGCCTTCGACAGGGAACGGGGTGGCTACACCTTC.

This clone appeared a single time. This chain joins TRBV5-1 and TRBJ2-1; 7 nucleotides match TRBD2. This CDR3 has 15 amino acids. Germline V gene lookup returns CDR1 SGHRS and CDR2 YFSETQ. J lost 4 bases, V lost 4 bases, and 8 bases had no gene match. CDR3 loop: CASSPRLAQYNEQFF. CDR3 bases: TGCGCCAGCAGCCCAAGACTAGCACAATACAATGAGCAGTTCTTC. The full variable domain, in which reference TRBV5-1 and TRBJ2-1 provide the parts outside the CDR3, is KAGVTQTPRYLIKTRGQQVTLSCSPISGHRSVSWYQQTPGQGLQFLFEYFSETQRNKGNFPGRFSGRQFSNSRSEMNVSTLELGDSALYLCASSPRLAQYNEQFFGPGTRLTVL.

The J gene is TRBJ2-7, the V gene TRBV30; D remains unclear. Germline CDR1 and CDR2: GTSNPN and SVGIG (reference sequence). Trimming stripped 2 bases from V and 6 bases from J, with 14 bases between. The CDR3 is 13 amino acids. The CDR3: CAWSSSREREQYF. The CDR3 bases are TGTGCCTGGAGTAGTAGTCGCGAACGCGAGCAGTACTTC.

The chain joins TRBV4-1 to TRBJ2-4, with 10 bases that match TRBD1. Germline trimming cut 1 base from V and 1 base from J; bases unmatched to any gene: 1. CDR1 and CDR2 (germline): MGHRA, YSYEKL. This CDR3 is built from 16 residues. The CDR3 reads CASSQGTGGAKNIQYF. Here the CDR3 DNA reads TGCGCCAGCAGCCAAGGGACAGGGGGGGCCAAAAACATTCAGTACTTC.

The chain couples TRBV27 to TRBJ1-5, with 7 bases lining up with TRBD1. The trim removed 5 bases at V and 0 bases at J, leaving 16 bases unmatched. Per the germline V gene, CDR1 is MNHEY and CDR2 is SMNVEV (reference sequence). The CDR3 has 19 amino acids. This CDR3 reads CASSARQGEGQYSNQPQHF. The CDR3 DNA reads as TGTGCCAGCAGTGCCCGACAGGGAGAGGGGCAATATAGCAATCAGCCCCAGCATTTT.